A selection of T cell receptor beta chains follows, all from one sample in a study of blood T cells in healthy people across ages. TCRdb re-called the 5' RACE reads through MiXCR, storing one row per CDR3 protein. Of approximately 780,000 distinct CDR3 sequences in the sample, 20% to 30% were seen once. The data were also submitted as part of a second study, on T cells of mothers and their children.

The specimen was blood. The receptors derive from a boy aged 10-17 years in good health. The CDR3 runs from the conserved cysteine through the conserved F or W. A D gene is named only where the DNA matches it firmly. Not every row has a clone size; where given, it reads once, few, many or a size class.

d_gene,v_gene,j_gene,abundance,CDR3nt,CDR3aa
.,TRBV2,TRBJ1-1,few,TGTGCCAGCAGTGAGCAGAGTAATACTGAAGCTTTCTTT,CASSEQSNTEAFF
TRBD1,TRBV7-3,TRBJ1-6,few,TGTGCCAGCAGCTTAACAGGGGGCGAAGGTTCACCCCTCCACTTT,CASSLTGGEGSPLHF
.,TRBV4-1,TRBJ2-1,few,TGCGCCTGCAACGGCGGATCCTACAATGAGCAGTTCTTC,CACNGGSYNEQFF
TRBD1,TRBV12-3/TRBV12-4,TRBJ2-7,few,TGTGCCAGCAGTTCCGGGGAGACAGGGCCACCCTTCTACGAGCAGTACTTC,CASSSGETGPPFYEQYF
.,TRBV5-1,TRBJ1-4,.,TGCGCCAGCAGCTTGTATAAGGGGCCAGATGAAAAACTGTTTTTT,CASSLYKGPDEKLFF
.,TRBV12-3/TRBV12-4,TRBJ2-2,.,TGTGCCAGCAGGCTCCAGGGTTTTGGCACCGGGGAGCTGTTTTTT,CASRLQGFGTGELFF
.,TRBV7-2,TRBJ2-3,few,TGTGCCAGCAGCTTATCCCCACTTGGGGTCACAGATACGCAGTATTTT,CASSLSPLGVTDTQYF
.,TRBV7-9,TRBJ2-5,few,TGTGCCAGCAGGACTGGGATACCGGGGTTTGAGACCCAGTACTTC,CASRTGIPGFETQYF
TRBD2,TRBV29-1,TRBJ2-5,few,TGCAGCGTCGATAGCGGGAGCCAAGAGACCCAGTACTTC,CSVDSGSQETQYF
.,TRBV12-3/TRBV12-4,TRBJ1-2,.,TGTGCCAGCAGTTTAGCACGGGTATATAGCTACACCTTC,CASSLARVYSYTF
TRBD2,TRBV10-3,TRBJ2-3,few,TGTGCCATCAGTGAACTAAAGCGGGGGGGCCGATCAGATACGCAGTATTTT,CAISELKRGGRSDTQYF
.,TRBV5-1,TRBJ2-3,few,TGCGCCAGCAGCTTGCGTGCGGGGAACACAGATACGCAGTATTTT,CASSLRAGNTDTQYF
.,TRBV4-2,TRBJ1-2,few,TGTGCCAGCAGCCAAGAAATTAAGGCTACACAGGCGGGTTATGGCTACACCTTC,CASSQEIKATQAGYGYTF
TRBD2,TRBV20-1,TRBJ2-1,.,TGCAGTGCTGGGAGACTAGCGGGGGGTCGTTACAATGAGCAGTTCTTC,CSAGRLAGGRYNEQFF
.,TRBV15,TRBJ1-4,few,TGTGCCACCAGCGGGGGGGGCCCCGGGAATGAAAAACTGTTTTTT,CATSGGGPGNEKLFF
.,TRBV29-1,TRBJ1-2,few,TGCAGCGCCTGGGGCAGGGGTGAGGATGGCTACACCTTC,CSAWGRGEDGYTF
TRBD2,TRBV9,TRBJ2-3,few,TGTGCCAGCAGCGTAGGTGCGGGGGAGGGGACAGATACGCAGTATTTT,CASSVGAGEGTDTQYF
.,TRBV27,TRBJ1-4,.,TGTGCCAGCAGATCAGGGTTTGCTAATGAAAAACTGTTTTTT,CASRSGFANEKLFF
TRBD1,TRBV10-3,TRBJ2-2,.,TGTGCCATCACAAACGGGACAGTGAGGGCCGGGGAGCTGTTTTTT,CAITNGTVRAGELFF
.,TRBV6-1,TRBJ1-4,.,TGTGCCAGCAGTGAAAGGGCATACGCAACTAATGAAGAACTGTTTTTT,CASSERAYATNEELFF
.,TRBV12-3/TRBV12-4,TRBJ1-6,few,TGTGCCAGCAAGTTTGGCGGACAATCACCCCTCCACTTT,CASKFGGQSPLHF
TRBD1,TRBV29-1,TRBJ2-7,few,TGCAGCGTTGCGCAGGGGGCTTACGAGCAGTACTTC,CSVAQGAYEQYF
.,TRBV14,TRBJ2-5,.,TGTGCCAGCAGCCAGCTAGACTCGGCGGTAAGAGAGACCCAGTACTTC,CASSQLDSAVRETQYF
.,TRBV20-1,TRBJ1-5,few,TGCAGTGCTAAGGCTAGTGGGAATCTATATAGCAATCAGCCCCAGCATTTT,CSAKASGNLYSNQPQHF
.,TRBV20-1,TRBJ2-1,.,TGCAGTGCCGAGGACAGACGTCGTGTGCCCAATGAGCAGTTCTTC,CSAEDRRRVPNEQFF
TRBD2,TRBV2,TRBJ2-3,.,TGTGCCAGCAGGGAGAGGGGACTAGCGGTCACAGATACGCAGTATTTT,CASRERGLAVTDTQYF
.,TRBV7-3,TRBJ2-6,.,TGTGCCAGCAGCTCAAACGTCCTCTCTGGGGCCAACGTCCTGACTTTC,CASSSNVLSGANVLTF
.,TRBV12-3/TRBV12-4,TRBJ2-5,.,TGTGCCAGCAGTGACGACAGGGAGACCCAGTACTTC,CASSDDRETQYF
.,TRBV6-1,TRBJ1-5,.,TGTGCCAGCAGTGAAAATTTACCCCAGCATTTT,CASSENLPQHF
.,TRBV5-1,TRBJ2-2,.,TGCGCCAGCCGCCGGGACTTCAACACCGGGGAGCTGTTTTTT,CASRRDFNTGELFF
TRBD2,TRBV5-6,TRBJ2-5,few,TGTGCCAGCAGCTTGAGTCTAGCGGGGGCCCTGTACCAAGAGACCCAGTACTTC,CASSLSLAGALYQETQYF
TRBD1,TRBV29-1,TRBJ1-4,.,TGCAGCGTTGGGACAGGGGGTGGAGAAAAACTGTTTTTT,CSVGTGGGEKLFF
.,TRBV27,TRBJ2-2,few,TGTGCCAGCAGTTTCAGGGGAGGGAGTATAGGGGAGCTGTTTTTT,CASSFRGGSIGELFF
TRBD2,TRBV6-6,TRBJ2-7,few,TGTGCCAGCAGTTACCTCCCAATGGGACTAGCGGGGGGGCTGCGGGAGCAGTACTTC,CASSYLPMGLAGGLREQYF
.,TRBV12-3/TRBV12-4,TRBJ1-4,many,TGTGCCAGCAGTTTTGGGGGGACTAATGAAAAACTGTTTTTT,CASSFGGTNEKLFF
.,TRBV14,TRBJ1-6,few,TGTGCCAGCAGCCCACGGACCTCACCCCTCCACTTT,CASSPRTSPLHF
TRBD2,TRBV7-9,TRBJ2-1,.,TGTGCCAGCAGCTGGACTAGCGGGGGGTCGGAGCAGTTCTTC,CASSWTSGGSEQFF
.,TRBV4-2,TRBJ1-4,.,TGTGCCAGCAGCCAAGTGGGGGGAACTAATGAAAAACTGTTTTTT,CASSQVGGTNEKLFF
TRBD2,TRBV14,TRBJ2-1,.,TGTGCCAGCAGCCAAGTAGCGGGAAGCAATGAGCAGTTCTTC,CASSQVAGSNEQFF
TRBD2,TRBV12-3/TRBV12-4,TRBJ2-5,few,TGTGCCAGCAGTGTAGCAGCGGGAGTAGGGCCTTCCTACCAAGAGACCCAGTACTTC,CASSVAAGVGPSYQETQYF
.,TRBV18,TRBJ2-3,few,TGTGCCAGCTCACAATCCCCCCCAGATACGCAGTATTTT,CASSQSPPDTQYF
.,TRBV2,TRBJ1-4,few,TGTGCCAGCAGGAGGGGAGAGACCCCAACTAATGAAAAACTGTTTTTT,CASRRGETPTNEKLFF
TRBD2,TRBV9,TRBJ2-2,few,TGTGCCAGCAGCGTAGATCCTAGCGGGGCTGGCACCGGGGAGCTGTTTTTT,CASSVDPSGAGTGELFF
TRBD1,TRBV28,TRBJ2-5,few,TGTGCCAGCAGCCATGACAGGGAACGAGAGACCCAGTACTTC,CASSHDRERETQYF
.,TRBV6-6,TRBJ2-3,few,TGTGCCAGCAGTTACTCCTCCTCCCCCCGGCAGTATTTT,CASSYSSSPRQYF
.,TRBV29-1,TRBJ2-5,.,TGCAGCGTCTACTCAAGGGAGACCCAGTACTTC,CSVYSRETQYF
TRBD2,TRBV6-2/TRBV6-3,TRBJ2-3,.,TGTGCCAGCAGTCGGACTAGCGGGGGGGCCCTGTCCACAGATACGCAGTATTTT,CASSRTSGGALSTDTQYF
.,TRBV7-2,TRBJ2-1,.,TGTGCCAGCAGCCTACGACGTGAGCAGTTCTTC,CASSLRREQFF
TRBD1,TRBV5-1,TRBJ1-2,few,TGCGCCAGCAGCTCGGACGGACAGGGAGGTTCTGGCTACACCTTC,CASSSDGQGGSGYTF
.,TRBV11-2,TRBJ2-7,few,TGTGCCAGCAGCTTCGGACGGGGAACCTACGAGCAGTACTTC,CASSFGRGTYEQYF
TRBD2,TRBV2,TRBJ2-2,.,TGTGCCAGCAGTGTAGAGCGGGGGGACACCGGGGAGCTGTTTTTT,CASSVERGDTGELFF